The subject of this entry is one T cell receptor beta chain. The target antigen is unknown. Clones were sequenced by immunoSEQ multiplex PCR, and TCRdb holds only the in-frame ones, with some missing. Of more than 85,000 clones in the sample, just under 95% were seen once. This sample was included in a study of graft-versus-host responses after intestinal transplantation. Turning to the study itself: Grafts that recipients had were multivisceral, liver-intestinal, or isolated intestinal transplants. After anti-thymocyte globulin induction, recipients took tacrolimus and steroids for 2 to 3 years. Broader study findings: Analysis identified GvH clones in recipient marrow, with some appearing first in ileum or blood. Patients who carried graft-donor T cell macrochimerism also had high graft-versus-host to host-versus-graft clonal ratios in their allografts.

CDR3 length: 16 residues. Germline values: CDR1 SGHVS, CDR2 FNYEAQ. V dropped 2 bases and J dropped 5; count of bases not matched to a gene: 10. The rearrangement uses TRBV7-6 and TRBJ2-3, with TRBD1 matching 7 bases. The receptor comes from a human donor who was the organ donor for an intestinal transplant. The input for sequencing was unstimulated CD8+ T cells sorted from spleen or lymph node cells, taken before transplant. The CDR3 loop reads CASSLFTRGRGDTQYF. The CDR3 DNA sequence: TGTGCCAGCAGCTTATTTACAAGGGGGCGAGGAGATACGCAGTATTTT.